The T cell receptor beta chain under discussion was sequenced for a study of Ad26.COV2.S vaccination and SARS-CoV-2 variants. Noted treatment: roughly 20 received Ad26.COV2.S at low or high dose, single or two shots; about 5 received placebo; per-sample allocation not given. Specimen acquisition occurred on day 63 following the initial vaccine or placebo injection. Its platform was an Ad26 vector, and its expressed antigen was Wuhan-strain SARS-CoV-2 spike. Profiled with immunoSEQ multiplex PCR; TCRdb holds only in-frame clones, not every one. Among roughly 350,000 clones listed, over 75% were seen once. The source is a person aged 18-60 years who received the Ad26.COV2.S COVID-19 vaccine or a placebo. Sequences were derived from peripheral blood, sampled in a trial of Ad26.COV2.S vaccine versus placebo.

CDR3 coding DNA: TGTGCCAGCAGCGTCAGGGATGAGCAGTTCTTC. This codes for CASSVRDEQFF. The gene calls are TRBV5-4 and TRBJ2-1; D perhaps matches TRBD1 (5 bases). This CDR3 has 11 residues. V was pared by 4 bases and J by 8 bases, with 7 bases between. Germline CDR1 SGHNT, CDR2 YYREEE (reference sequence).